The T cell receptor beta chain described here comes from a study of post-analysis software for immune sequencing data. At the level of the study: The patients showed relapsing-remitting, secondary progressive and progressive-relapsing multiple sclerosis courses.

TCR beta cDNA libraries had unique molecular identifiers. Each batch of roughly 0.9 to 10 million T cells produced roughly 0.5 million cDNA molecules. TCRdb reprocessed the PCR reads via MiXCR and lists one record per CDR3 protein. The sample yields 350,000 to 450,000 distinct CDR3 sequences, around 37% seen once. Study-level findings and limits: Controls had significantly higher normalized Chao1 diversity than multiple sclerosis patients. Under F measure analysis, samples from one preparation batch co-clustered strongly.

Notes on this clonotype: Its antigen remains unidentified.

The receptor comes from a girl between 10 and 17 years old with multiple sclerosis. Sequencing input: blood.

CDR3 in amino acids: CASSSGTGEAYEQYF. The CDR3, as DNA: TGTGCCAGCAGTTCAGGGACAGGGGAGGCCTACGAGCAGTACTTC. The gene calls are TRBV27 and TRBJ2-7; 10 bases are shared with TRBD1. The V gene end was trimmed by 4 bases and the J gene end by 2 bases; junction bases not matched to a gene: 5. CDR3 length: 15 residues. CDR1 MNHEY and CDR2 SMNVEV come from the germline V gene (reference sequence).